This entry features one TCR beta chain sequence. Its antigen is unidentified. The sample comes from a study of cytotoxic CD8 clonotypes in ibrutinib-treated CLL. Turning to the study itself: The subjects consisted of ten to twelve relapsed/refractory and around 15 treatment-naive individuals, with 17 to 18 IGHV unmutated. Per sample, productive templates averaged 255,043 and productive rearrangements averaged 94,082. After median about 5.5 years, approximately 14 stayed in remission, approximately twelve progressed; responses roughly 24 partial, 2 complete. Findings and caveats of the study: Progressing patients had sampling times that differed from those of sustained-remission patients.

Germline V gene data show CDR1 as SNHLY and CDR2 as FYNNEI. The V end was cut by 8 bases, the J end by 1 base, with 11 bases between. The CDR3 has 13 residues. Using immunoSEQ multiplex PCR, the repertoire was profiled, and TCRdb retains in-frame clones only, with some absent. The sample yields about 15,000 clones, 55% to 70% seen once. The J gene is TRBJ2-5, the V gene TRBV2; D is perhaps TRBD1 (6 bases). The TCR comes from a human donor with chronic lymphocytic leukemia. The specimen comprised PBMCs, sampled before ibrutinib treatment. The CDR3 sequence: CASLRTVQETQYF. CDR3 bases: TGTGCCAGCCTTAGGACAGTCCAAGAGACCCAGTACTTC.